This T cell receptor (beta chain) emerged from a study of glioma-infiltrating T cells after dendritic cell vaccination (dated by TCRdb to about 2016). Turning to the overall study: The cohort included around 15 glioblastoma patients drawn from Phase I and II dendritic cell vaccination trials, of whom 9 were newly diagnosed and 6 had recurrent disease. Between the early 2000s and the early 2010s, the patients were given dendritic cell vaccination pulsed with autologous tumor lysate. To make the vaccine, monocyte-derived dendritic cells were cultured for 7 to 8 days with IL-4 and GM-CSF and then pulsed overnight with autologous tumor lysate. Each patient was given three intradermal dendritic cell vaccine injections, spaced two weeks apart, in the arm below the axilla. In glioblastoma patients vaccinated with dendritic cells, deep sequencing of TCR beta CDR3 regions served to measure the amount of tumor-infiltrating lymphocytes and to compare repertoires between tumor and blood. Survival after dendritic cell vaccination was correlated with TCR sequencing metrics, including TIL content and tumor-blood repertoire overlap.

V is reduced by 0 bases and J by 1 base, leaving a spacing of 14 bases between them. The CDR1 and CDR2 encoded by the germline V gene are SGHRS and YFSETQ. Taken from cysteine to phenylalanine, the CDR3 has 16 residues. CDR3 DNA only is kept here, 48 bases in frame from base 1. This specimen's time point label, per the study, means: after dendritic cell vaccination, including at tumor progression/relapse. Patients were selected for having adequate residual fresh-frozen tumor tissue and more than two years of available survival data. Molecular status otherwise varied across the glioblastoma patients, but none of them carried an isocitrate dehydrogenase mutation. PBMC collection took place before vaccination, two weeks after the third vaccination, and at tumor progression if progression occurred. The Qiagen DNeasy Blood extraction Kit was used for extraction of genomic DNA. Broader findings and caveats from the paper: The response model built on TCR overlap across three groups was characterized as speculative, with prospective validation still needed. The cohort was small and heterogeneous, and full blood and tumor sets were available for few patients, with initial-recurrent tumor pairs available for even fewer patients. Longer time to progression and overall survival after dendritic cell vaccination were predicted by higher estimated pretreatment TIL content. No direct relationship between TCR clonality and survival was found, suggesting a diverse polyclonal response may matter.

The immunoSEQ assay amplified TCRB CDR3 regions from 1.5 to 2.5 micrograms of genomic DNA, or from all available DNA when less than that amount was available. For multiplex PCR, 60 forward primers for TCR V beta segments and 13 reverse primers for J beta segments were used. To estimate reads per starting template, synthetic control templates were spiked into each sample at limiting dilution. Reads of 87 bp were generated by sequencing on the Illumina HiSeq System. The paper's processing steps were these. PCR and sequencing errors were removed by a nearest neighbor algorithm that merged closely related sequences. TCR overlap was measured as the percentage of unique tumor TCR beta sequences that were also present in the peripheral blood of the same patient. This is the immuneACCESS table as TCRdb keeps it, with only in-frame sequences that have V and J called. A part of the clones is gone; compared with another copy, unresolved V genes explain less than half, and the rest is unexplained. That table supplies the V and J calls and clone size; D and trimming were determined from the DNA. The sample has tens of thousands of clones on record, roughly four fifths of them singletons. The top ten clonotypes cover 6% to 7.5% of the sample.

On this clone itself: Which antigen it targets is not known. No much larger clonotype is one base removed from it; base qualities were not supplied.

The rearranged segments are TRBV5-1 and TRBJ2-7; the D segment cannot be called with confidence. Here the sequenced sample was blood, taken after dendritic cell vaccination. The source of this sequence is a human donor with glioblastoma. The CDR3 region reads CASSLDELAASYEQYF. Here is the DNA: TGCGCCAGCAGCTTGGACGAGTTGGCGGCTTCCTACGAGCAGTACTTC.